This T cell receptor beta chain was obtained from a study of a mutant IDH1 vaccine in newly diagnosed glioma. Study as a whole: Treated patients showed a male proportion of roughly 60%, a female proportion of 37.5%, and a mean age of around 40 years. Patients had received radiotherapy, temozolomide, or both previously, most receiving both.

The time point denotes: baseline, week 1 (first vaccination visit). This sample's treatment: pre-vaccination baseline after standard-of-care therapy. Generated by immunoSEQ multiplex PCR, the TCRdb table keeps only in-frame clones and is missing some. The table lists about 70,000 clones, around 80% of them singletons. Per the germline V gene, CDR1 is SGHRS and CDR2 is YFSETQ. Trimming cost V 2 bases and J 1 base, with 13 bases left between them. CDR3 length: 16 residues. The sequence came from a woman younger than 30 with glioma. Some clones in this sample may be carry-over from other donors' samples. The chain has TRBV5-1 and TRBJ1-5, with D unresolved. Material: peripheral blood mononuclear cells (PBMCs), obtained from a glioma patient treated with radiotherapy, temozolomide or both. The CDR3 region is CASSFPSWKSNQPQHF. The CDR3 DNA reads TGCGCCAGCAGCTTCCCGTCGTGGAAGAGCAATCAGCCCCAGCATTTT.